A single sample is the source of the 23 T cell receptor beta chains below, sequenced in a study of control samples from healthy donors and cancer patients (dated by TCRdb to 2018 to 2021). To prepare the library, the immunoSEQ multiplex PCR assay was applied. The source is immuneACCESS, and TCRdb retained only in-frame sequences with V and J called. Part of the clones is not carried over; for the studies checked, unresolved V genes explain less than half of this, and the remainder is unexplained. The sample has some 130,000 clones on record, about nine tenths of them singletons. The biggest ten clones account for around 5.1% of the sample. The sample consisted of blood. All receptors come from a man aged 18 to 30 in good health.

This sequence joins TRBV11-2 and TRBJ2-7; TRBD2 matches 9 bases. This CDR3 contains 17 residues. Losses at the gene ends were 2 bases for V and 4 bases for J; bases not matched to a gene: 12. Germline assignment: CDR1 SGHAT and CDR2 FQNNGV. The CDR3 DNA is TGTGCCAGCAGCTTAAGGCGGGCGGGGGGGTCGACATACGAGCAGTACTTC. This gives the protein CASSLRRAGGSTYEQYF.

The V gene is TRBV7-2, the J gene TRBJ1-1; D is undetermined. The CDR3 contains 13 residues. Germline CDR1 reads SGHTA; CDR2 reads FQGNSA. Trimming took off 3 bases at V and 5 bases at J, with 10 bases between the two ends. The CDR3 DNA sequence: TGTGCCAGCAGCTTCGGGGTTAAAACTGAAGCTTTCTTT. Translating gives CASSFGVKTEAFF. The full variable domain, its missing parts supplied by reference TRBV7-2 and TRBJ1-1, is GAGVSQSPSNKVTEKGKDVELRCDPISGHTALYWYRQSLGQGLEFLIYFQGNSAPDKSGLPSDRFSAERTGGSVSTLTIQRTQQEDSAVYLCASSFGVKTEAFFGQGTRLTVV.

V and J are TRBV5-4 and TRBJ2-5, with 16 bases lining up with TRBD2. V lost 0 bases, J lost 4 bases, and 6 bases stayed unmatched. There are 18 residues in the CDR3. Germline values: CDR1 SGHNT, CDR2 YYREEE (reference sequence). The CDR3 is CASSLGGTSGGALETQYF. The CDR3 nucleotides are TGTGCCAGCAGCTTGGGCGGGACTAGCGGGGGGGCCTTAGAGACCCAGTACTTC.

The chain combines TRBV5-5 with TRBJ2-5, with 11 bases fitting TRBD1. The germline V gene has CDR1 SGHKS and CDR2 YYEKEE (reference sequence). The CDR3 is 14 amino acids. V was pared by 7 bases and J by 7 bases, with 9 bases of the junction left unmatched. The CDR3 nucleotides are TGTGCCAGCGGGACAGGGGGGACAAGAGGGACCCAGTACTTC. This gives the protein CASGTGGTRGTQYF.

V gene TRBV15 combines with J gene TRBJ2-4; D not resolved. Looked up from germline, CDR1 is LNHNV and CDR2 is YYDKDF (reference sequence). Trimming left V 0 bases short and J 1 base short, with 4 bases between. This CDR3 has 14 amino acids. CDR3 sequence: CATSRDRAKNIQYF. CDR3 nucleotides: TGTGCCACCAGCAGAGACAGGGCCAAAAACATTCAGTACTTC.

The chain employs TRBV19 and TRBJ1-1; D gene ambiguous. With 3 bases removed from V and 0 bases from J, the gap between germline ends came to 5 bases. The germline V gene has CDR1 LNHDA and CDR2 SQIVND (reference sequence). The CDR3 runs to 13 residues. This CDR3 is CASSIKMNTEAFF. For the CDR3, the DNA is TGTGCCAGTAGTATCAAGATGAACACTGAAGCTTTCTTT.

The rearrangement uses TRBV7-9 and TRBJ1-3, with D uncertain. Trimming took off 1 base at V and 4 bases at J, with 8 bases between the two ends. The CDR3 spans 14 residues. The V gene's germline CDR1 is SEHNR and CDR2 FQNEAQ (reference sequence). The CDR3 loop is CASSLEGGGNTIYF. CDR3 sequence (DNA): TGTGCCAGCAGCTTAGAGGGTGGCGGAAACACCATATATTTT.

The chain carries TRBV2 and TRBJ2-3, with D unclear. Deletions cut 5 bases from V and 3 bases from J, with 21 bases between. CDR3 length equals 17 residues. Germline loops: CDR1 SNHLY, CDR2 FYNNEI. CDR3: CASSLIGYEPGTDTQYF. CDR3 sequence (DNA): TGTGCCAGCAGTCTTATAGGGTACGAACCTGGGACAGATACGCAGTATTTT. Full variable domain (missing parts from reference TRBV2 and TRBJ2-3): EPEVTQTPSHQVTQMGQEVILRCVPISNHLYFYWYRQILGQKVEFLVSFYNNEISEKSEIFDDQFSVERPDGSNFTLKIRSTKLEDSAMYFCASSLIGYEPGTDTQYFGPGTRLTVL.

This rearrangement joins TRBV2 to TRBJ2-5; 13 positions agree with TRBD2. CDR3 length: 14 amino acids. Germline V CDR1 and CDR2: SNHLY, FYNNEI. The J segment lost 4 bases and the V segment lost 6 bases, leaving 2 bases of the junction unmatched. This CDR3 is CASRLAGGAETQYF. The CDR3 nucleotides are TGTGCCAGCAGACTAGCGGGGGGGGCAGAGACCCAGTACTTC.

Written as DNA, the CDR3 is TGTGCCAGCTCACCACCGGGCAGGGGGCGAGGGCAAGAGACCCAGTACTTC. This sequence encodes CASSPPGRGRGQETQYF. The chain has TRBV18 and TRBJ2-5; TRBD1 matches 8 bases. This CDR3 has 17 amino acids. In germline, CDR1 is KGHSH, CDR2 LQKENI. Trimming at V came to 0 bases and at J to 2 bases, leaving 8 bases not matched to a gene.

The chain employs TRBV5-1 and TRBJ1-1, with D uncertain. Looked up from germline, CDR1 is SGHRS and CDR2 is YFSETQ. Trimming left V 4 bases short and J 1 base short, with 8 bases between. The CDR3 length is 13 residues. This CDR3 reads CASSLQENTEAFF. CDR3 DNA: TGCGCCAGCAGCCTCCAGGAGAACACTGAAGCTTTCTTT.

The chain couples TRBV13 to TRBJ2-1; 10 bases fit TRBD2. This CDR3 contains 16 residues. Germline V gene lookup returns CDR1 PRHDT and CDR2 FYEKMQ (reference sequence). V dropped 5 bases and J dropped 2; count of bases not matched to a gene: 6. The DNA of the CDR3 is TGTGCCAGCAGCCCCCGAGCGGGGGGGCCCTACAATGAGCAGTTCTTC. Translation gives CASSPRAGGPYNEQFF.

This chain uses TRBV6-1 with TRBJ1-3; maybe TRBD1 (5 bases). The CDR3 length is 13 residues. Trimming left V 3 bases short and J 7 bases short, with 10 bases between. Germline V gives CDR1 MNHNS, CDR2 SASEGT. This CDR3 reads CASSEGPRNTIYF. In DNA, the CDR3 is TGTGCCAGCAGTGAGGGACCGCGGAACACCATATATTTT.

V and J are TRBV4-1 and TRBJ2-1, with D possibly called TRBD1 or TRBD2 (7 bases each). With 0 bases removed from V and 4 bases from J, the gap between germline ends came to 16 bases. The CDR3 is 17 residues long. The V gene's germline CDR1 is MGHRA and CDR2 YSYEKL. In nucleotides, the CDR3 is TGCGCCAGCAGCCAAGAGGGAGGGGGCTATGATTACAATGAGCAGTTCTTC. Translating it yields CASSQEGGGYDYNEQFF.

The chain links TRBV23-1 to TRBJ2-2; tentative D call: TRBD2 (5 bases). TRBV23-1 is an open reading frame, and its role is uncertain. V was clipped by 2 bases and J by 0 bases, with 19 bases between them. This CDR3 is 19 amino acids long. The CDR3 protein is CASSQEGSKPGTNTGELFF. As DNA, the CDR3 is TGCGCCAGCAGTCAAGAAGGAAGTAAGCCGGGGACGAACACCGGGGAGCTGTTTTTT.

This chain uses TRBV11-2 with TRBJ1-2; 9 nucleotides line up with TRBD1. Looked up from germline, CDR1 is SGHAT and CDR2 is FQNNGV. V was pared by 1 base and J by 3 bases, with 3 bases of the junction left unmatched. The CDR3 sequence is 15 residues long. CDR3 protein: CASSLGTGVDYGYTF. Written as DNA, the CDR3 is TGTGCCAGCAGCTTAGGGACAGGGGTTGACTATGGCTACACCTTC. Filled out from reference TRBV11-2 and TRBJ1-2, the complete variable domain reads EAGVAQSPRYKIIEKRQSVAFWCNPISGHATLYWYQQILGQGPKLLIQFQNNGVVDDSQLPKDRFSAERLKGVDSTLKIQPAKLEDSAVYLCASSLGTGVDYGYTFGSGTRLTVV.

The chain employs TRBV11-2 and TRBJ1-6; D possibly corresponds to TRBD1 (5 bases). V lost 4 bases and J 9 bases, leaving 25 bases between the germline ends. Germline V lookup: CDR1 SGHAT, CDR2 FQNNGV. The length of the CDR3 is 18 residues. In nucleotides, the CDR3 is TGTGCCAGCAGCTCAACTCTTACGTGGGGGGAGACAGTTTCACCCCTCCACTTT. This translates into CASSSTLTWGETVSPLHF.

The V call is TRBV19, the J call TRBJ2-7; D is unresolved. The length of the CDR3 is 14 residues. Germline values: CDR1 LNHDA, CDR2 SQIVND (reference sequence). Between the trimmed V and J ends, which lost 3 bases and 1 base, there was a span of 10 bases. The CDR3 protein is CASSMGGTSYEQYF. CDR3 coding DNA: TGTGCCAGTAGTATGGGTGGCACATCCTACGAGCAGTACTTC.

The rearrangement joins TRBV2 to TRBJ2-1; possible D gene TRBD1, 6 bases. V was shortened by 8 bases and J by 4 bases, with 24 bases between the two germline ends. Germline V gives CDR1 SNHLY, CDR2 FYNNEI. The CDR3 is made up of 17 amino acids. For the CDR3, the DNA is TGTGCCAGCGCCTCACTCCCACAGGGCAAGGGGTACAATGAGCAGTTCTTC. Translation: CASASLPQGKGYNEQFF.

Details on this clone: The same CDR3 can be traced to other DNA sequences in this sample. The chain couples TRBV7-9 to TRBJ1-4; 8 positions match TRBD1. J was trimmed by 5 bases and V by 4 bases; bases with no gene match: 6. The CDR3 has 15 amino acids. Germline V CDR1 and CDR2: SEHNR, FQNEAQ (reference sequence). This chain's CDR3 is CASSSGTGRNEKLFF. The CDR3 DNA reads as TGTGCCAGCAGCTCAGGGACAGGTCGAAATGAAAAACTGTTTTTT.

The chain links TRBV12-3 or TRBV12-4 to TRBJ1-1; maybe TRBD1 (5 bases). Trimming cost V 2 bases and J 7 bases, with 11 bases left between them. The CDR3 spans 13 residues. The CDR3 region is CASSLRGADEAFF. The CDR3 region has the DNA TGTGCCAGCAGTTTAAGGGGCGCTGATGAAGCTTTCTTT.

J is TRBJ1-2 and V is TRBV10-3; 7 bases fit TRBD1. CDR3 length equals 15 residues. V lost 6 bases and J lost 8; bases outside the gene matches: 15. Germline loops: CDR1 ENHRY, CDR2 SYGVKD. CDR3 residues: CAIRDNRDRSSGYTF. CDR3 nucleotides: TGTGCCATCAGGGACAACCGGGACAGAAGTAGCGGCTACACCTTC.

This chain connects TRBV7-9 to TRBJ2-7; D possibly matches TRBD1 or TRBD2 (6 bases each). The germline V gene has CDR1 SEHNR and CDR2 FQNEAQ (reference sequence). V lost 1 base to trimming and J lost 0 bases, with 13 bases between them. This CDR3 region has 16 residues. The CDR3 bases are TGTGCCAGCAGCTTAGTGGGGGGCCTCAGCTCCTACGAGCAGTACTTC. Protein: CASSLVGGLSSYEQYF.